This T cell receptor beta chain was recovered during a study of cytomegalovirus exposure and HLA in healthy donors. Turning to this clone: Its antigen remains unidentified.

PCR employed 60 Vbeta and 13 Jbeta primers. Repertoires were generated with immunoSEQ multiplex PCR, while TCRdb's copy carries only in-frame clones and drops some. Of 200,000 to 250,000 clones in the sample, roughly 84% were seen once. Study results and caveats: Sequences of the TCR beta chain were said to predict the HLA-A and HLA-B alleles of most subjects accurately. In vitro assays verified that three CMV-associated chains recognized CMV antigens specifically.

The CDR3 spans 13 residues. Germline V lookup: CDR1 MGHDK, CDR2 SYGVNS. This receptor was obtained from a human donor in good health. Material: PBMCs. The rearrangement joins TRBV25-1 to TRBJ2-5; a weak D match, TRBD1 (6 bases). The J call is uncertain, as TRBJ2-7 better fits the DNA end. The CDR3 DNA sequence: TGTGCCAGCAGTGGACAGGATAACTACGAGCAGTACTTC. Translated, it gives CASSGQDNYEQYF.